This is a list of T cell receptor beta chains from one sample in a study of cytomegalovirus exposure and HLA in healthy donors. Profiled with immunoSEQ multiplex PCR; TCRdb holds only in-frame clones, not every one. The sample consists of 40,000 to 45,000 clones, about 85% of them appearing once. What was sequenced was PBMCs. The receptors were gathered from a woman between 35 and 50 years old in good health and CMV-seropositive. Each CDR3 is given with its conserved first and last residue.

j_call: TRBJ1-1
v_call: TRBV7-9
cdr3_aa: CASSLAAAGGYTEAFF

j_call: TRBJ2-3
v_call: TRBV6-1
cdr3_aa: CASSELGVKQYF

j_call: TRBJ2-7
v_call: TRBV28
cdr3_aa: CASSIPGTGKYEQYF

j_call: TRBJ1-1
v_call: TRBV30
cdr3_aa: CAWSVRSAEAFF

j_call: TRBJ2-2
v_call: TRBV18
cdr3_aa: CASSPDRATGELFF

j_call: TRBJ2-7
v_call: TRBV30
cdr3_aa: CAWSVQGLYEQYF

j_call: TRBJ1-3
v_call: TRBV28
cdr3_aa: CASTPPRVDSGNTIYF

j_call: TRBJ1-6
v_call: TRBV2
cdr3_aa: CASSDRTPNSPLHF

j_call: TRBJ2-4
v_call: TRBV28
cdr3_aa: CASSPRTTAKNIQYF

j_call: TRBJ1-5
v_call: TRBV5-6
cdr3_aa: CASSWAANQPQHF

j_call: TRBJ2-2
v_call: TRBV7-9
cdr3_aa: CASSLARAGAVNTGELFF

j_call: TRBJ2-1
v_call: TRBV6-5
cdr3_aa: CASARRRGNEQFF

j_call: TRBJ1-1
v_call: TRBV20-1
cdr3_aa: CSAAEREAAFF

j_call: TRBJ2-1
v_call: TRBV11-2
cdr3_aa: CASSRTRSSYNEQFF

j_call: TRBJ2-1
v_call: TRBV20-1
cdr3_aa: CSARGLAEQFF

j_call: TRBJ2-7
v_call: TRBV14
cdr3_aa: CASSHPDGIYEQYF

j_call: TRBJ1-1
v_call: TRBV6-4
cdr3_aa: CASSQLPTGEAFF

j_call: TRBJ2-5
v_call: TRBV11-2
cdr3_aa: CASSSPAAGPREQYF

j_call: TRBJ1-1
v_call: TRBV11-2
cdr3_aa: CASSSNQGVNTEAFF

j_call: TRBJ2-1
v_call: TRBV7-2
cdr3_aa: CASSLAVRRSEQFF

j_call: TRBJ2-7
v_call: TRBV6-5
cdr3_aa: CASSYGASGRKDEQYF

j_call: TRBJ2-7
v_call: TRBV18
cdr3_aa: CASSPPSSYEQYF

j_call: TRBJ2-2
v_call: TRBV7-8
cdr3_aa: CASSPKGTVITGELFF

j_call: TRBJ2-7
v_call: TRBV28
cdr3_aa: CAVGPTSYEQYF

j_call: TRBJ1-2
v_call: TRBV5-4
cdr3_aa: CASSLGISQGQGYTF

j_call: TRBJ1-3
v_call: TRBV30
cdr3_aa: CAWKRDRAYSGNTIYF

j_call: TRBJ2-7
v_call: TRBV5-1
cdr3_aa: CASSPLSDKKRQYF

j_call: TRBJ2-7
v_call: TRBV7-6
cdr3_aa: CASSLTSGPYEQYF

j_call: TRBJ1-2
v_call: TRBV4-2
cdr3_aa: CASSQGRQGIVWYTF

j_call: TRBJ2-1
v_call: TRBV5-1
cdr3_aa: CASSISGTVGYNEQFF

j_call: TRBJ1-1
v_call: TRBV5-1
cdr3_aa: CASSWNTANTEAFF

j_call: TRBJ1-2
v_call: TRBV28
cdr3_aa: CASRGGLGDYTF

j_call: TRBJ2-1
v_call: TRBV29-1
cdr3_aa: CSVKSPSSNNEQFF

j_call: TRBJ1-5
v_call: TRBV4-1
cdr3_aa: CASSQGTANQPQHF

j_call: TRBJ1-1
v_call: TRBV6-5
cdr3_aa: CASRKTGPNTEAFF

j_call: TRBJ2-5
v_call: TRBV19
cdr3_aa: CASSLPGGGKTQYF

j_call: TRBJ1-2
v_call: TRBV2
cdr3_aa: CASSQDLLTGETYGYTF

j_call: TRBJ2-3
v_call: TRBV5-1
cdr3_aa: CASSLEKTGDNTDTQYF

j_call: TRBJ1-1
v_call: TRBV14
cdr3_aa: CASSQEFGSTEAFF

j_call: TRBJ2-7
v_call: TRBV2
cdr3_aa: CASSEFQVYEQYF

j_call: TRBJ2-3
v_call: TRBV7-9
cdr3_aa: CASIPREGGTDTQYF

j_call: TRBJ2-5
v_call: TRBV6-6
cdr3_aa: CASSYLASGNQETQYF

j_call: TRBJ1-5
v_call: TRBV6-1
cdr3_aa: CATRGIQGINQPQHF

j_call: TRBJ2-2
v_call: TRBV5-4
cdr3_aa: CASSVGGPGTGELFF

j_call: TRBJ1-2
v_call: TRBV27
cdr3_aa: CASSGRGDFYGYTF

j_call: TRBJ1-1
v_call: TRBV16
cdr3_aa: CASSQFLGQAKGEAFF

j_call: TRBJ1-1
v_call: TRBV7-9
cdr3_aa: CASSPRKNRGAFF

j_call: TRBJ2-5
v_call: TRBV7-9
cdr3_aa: CASSFGSGETQYF

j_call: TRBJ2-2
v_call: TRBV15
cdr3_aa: CATSRPTGELFF

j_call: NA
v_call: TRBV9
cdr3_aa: CASSVQAISYEQYF

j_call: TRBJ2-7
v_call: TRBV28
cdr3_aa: CASPPGLAVPYEQYF

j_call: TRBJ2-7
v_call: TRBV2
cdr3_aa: CASHATRGEQYF

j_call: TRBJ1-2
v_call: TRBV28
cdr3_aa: CASSLSGAYGYTF

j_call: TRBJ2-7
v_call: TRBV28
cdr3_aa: CASSSSGTLKYF

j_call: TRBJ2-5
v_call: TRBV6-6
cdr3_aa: CASSTYQGQGPQYF

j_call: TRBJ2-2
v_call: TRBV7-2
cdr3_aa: CASSPGQNTGELFF